The sequence of this TCR beta chain was determined in a study of blood T cell repertoires in COVID-19. Study background: The origin of the acute and convalescent COVID-19 samples was the United States, Italy and Spain.

The CDR3 is 16 residues long. The germline V and J ends were trimmed by 4 bases and 0 bases, with 16 bases remaining between them. Per germline, CDR1 SGDLS and CDR2 YYNGEE. TCRdb keeps only in-frame clones here, not all; method: immunoSEQ multiplex PCR. The profile shows around 220,000 clones, 84% of them singletons. Those who participated ranged in age from roughly 18 to 89 years and resided in 20 to 25 US areas. Before being deemed recovered, Cohort 3 donors had two negative PCRs, clearance, or symptom resolution. The origin of this receptor is a woman between 40 and 50 years old who had recovered from COVID-19. The sample was PBMCs or T cells enriched from blood (not recorded which). This chain uses TRBV9 with TRBJ1-1, with D tentatively TRBD1 (5 bases). This CDR3 reads CASSPTGFLMNTEAFF. CDR3 bases: TGTGCCAGCAGCCCTACAGGCTTCTTAATGAACACTGAAGCTTTCTTT.